This is a list of T cell receptor beta chains from one sample in a study of T cell responses to AZD1222 COVID-19 vaccine. Repertoires were generated with immunoSEQ multiplex PCR, while TCRdb's copy carries only in-frame clones and drops some. The sample holds roughly 98,000 clones, more than 70% seen once. This specimen was peripheral blood, taken 28 days after the second AZD1222 dose. These receptors were collected from an adult who received the AZD1222 COVID-19 vaccine. CDR3s include the opening cysteine and the closing phenylalanine or tryptophan. Each record gives: J gene, V gene, D gene, clone size, CDR3 protein, CDR3 DNA. D genes are given only for firm matches. Clone size is not always given. Where it is, it says once, few, many or a class for expanded clones.

J: TRBJ2-3
V: TRBV29-1
D: TRBD1
size: NA
CDR3: CSASGGELTDTQYF
DNA: TGCAGCGCCTCAGGGGGAGAACTCACAGATACGCAGTATTTT

J: TRBJ2-7
V: TRBV15
D: TRBD2
size: NA
CDR3: CATSRRTSGLAEQYF
DNA: TGTGCCACCAGCCGAAGGACTAGCGGGTTAGCCGAGCAGTACTTC

J: TRBJ2-3
V: TRBV9
D: TRBD2
size: once
CDR3: CASSVSGRARTDTQYF
DNA: TGTGCCAGCAGCGTCAGCGGGAGGGCCAGAACAGATACGCAGTATTTT

J: TRBJ2-1
V: TRBV10-1
D: NA
size: NA
CDR3: CASSESGSRNEQFF
DNA: TGCGCCAGCAGTGAGTCTGGGAGTAGGAATGAGCAGTTCTTC

J: TRBJ1-1
V: TRBV19
D: NA
size: NA
CDR3: CASSISEMNTEAFF
DNA: TGTGCCAGTAGTATCAGTGAGATGAACACTGAAGCTTTCTTT

J: TRBJ2-2
V: TRBV19
D: NA
size: NA
CDR3: CASTQGSNTGELFF
DNA: TGTGCCAGTACTCAGGGATCGAACACCGGGGAGCTGTTTTTT

J: TRBJ2-6
V: TRBV5-1
D: NA
size: NA
CDR3: CASSLTAGANVLTF
DNA: TGCGCCAGCAGCTTGACAGCTGGGGCCAACGTCCTGACTTTC

J: TRBJ1-1
V: TRBV29-1
D: NA
size: NA
CDR3: CSVEGGGWTEAFF
DNA: TGCAGCGTTGAAGGGGGGGGCTGGACTGAAGCTTTCTTT

J: TRBJ2-5
V: TRBV3-1/TRBV3-2
D: TRBD2
size: once
CDR3: CASSLASSGNGETQYF
DNA: TGTGCCAGCAGCCTTGCGTCTAGCGGGAACGGTGAGACCCAGTACTTC

J: TRBJ1-5
V: TRBV10-2
D: NA
size: many
CDR3: CASRRGGNQPQHF
DNA: TGCGCCAGCAGACGCGGGGGAAACCAGCCCCAGCATTTT

J: TRBJ2-5
V: TRBV6-5
D: NA
size: few
CDR3: CASSRSHGDQETQYF
DNA: TGTGCCAGCAGTCGCAGCCATGGGGACCAAGAGACCCAGTACTTC

J: TRBJ1-2
V: TRBV6-6
D: NA
size: NA
CDR3: CASSPSQGYGYTF
DNA: TGTGCCAGCTCGCCCTCCCAGGGGTATGGCTACACCTTC

J: TRBJ1-4
V: TRBV7-9
D: NA
size: NA
CDR3: CASSERGATNEKLFF
DNA: TGTGCCAGCAGCGAAAGAGGAGCAACTAATGAAAAACTGTTTTTT

J: TRBJ1-3
V: TRBV6-5
D: NA
size: NA
CDR3: CASMGALSGNTIYF
DNA: TGTGCCAGCATGGGGGCCCTGTCTGGAAACACCATATATTTT

J: TRBJ1-6
V: TRBV4-2
D: NA
size: NA
CDR3: CASSQDGQGGFSSYNSPLHF
DNA: TGTGCCAGCAGCCAAGATGGCCAGGGTGGATTTTCATCCTATAATTCACCCCTCCACTTT

J: TRBJ2-7
V: TRBV7-9
D: NA
size: few
CDR3: CASSNRAPNYEQYF
DNA: TGTGCCAGCAGCAACCGGGCCCCTAACTACGAGCAGTACTTC

J: TRBJ2-2
V: TRBV5-1
D: TRBD1
size: NA
CDR3: CASRGTGNTGELFF
DNA: TGCGCCAGCAGGGGGACAGGGAACACCGGGGAGCTGTTTTTT

J: TRBJ1-2
V: TRBV25-1
D: NA
size: NA
CDR3: CASSEGLDGYTF
DNA: TGTGCCAGCAGTGAAGGGTTGGATGGCTACACCTTC

J: TRBJ2-7
V: TRBV3-1/TRBV3-2
D: NA
size: NA
CDR3: CASSQELGTGREQYF
DNA: TGTGCCAGCAGCCAAGAACTGGGAACAGGGCGAGAGCAGTACTTC

J: TRBJ1-2
V: TRBV28
D: NA
size: NA
CDR3: CASSLETNYGYTF
DNA: TGTGCCAGCAGTTTAGAGACTAACTATGGCTACACCTTC

J: TRBJ2-5
V: TRBV11-2
D: NA
size: NA
CDR3: CASSSGRYQETQYF
DNA: TGTGCCAGCAGCTCAGGCAGGTACCAAGAGACCCAGTACTTC

J: TRBJ1-4
V: TRBV18
D: TRBD1
size: NA
CDR3: CASSSAGTGEEKLFF
DNA: TGTGCCAGCTCATCAGCCGGGACAGGGGAAGAAAAACTGTTTTTT

J: TRBJ1-2
V: TRBV7-9
D: NA
size: NA
CDR3: CASSRDGGYTF
DNA: TGTGCCAGCAGCCGTGACGGAGGCTACACCTTC

J: TRBJ2-5
V: TRBV19
D: NA
size: NA
CDR3: CASSTGTVPFQETQYF
DNA: TGTGCCAGTAGTACGGGGACGGTACCTTTCCAAGAGACCCAGTACTTC

J: TRBJ1-1
V: TRBV7-9
D: TRBD1
size: once
CDR3: CASSYRDRNTEAFF
DNA: TGTGCCAGCAGCTACCGGGACAGGAACACTGAAGCTTTCTTT

J: TRBJ1-2
V: TRBV28
D: NA
size: NA
CDR3: CASSGEGIIYGYTF
DNA: TGTGCCAGCAGTGGGGAGGGGATTATATATGGCTACACCTTC

J: TRBJ2-7
V: TRBV30
D: NA
size: NA
CDR3: CAWKRDRPYEQYF
DNA: TGTGCCTGGAAGCGAGACAGGCCTTACGAGCAGTACTTC

J: TRBJ2-1
V: TRBV5-1
D: NA
size: NA
CDR3: CASSLYRVHNEQFF
DNA: TGCGCCAGCAGCTTGTACAGGGTACACAATGAGCAGTTCTTC

J: TRBJ1-1
V: TRBV7-9
D: NA
size: NA
CDR3: CASSLRGLQNTEAFF
DNA: TGTGCCAGCAGCTTACGGGGGCTCCAAAACACTGAAGCTTTCTTT

J: TRBJ2-3
V: TRBV3-1/TRBV3-2
D: NA
size: NA
CDR3: CASSQDDALAATQYF
DNA: TGTGCCAGCAGCCAAGACGACGCACTAGCTGCTACGCAGTATTTT

J: TRBJ1-1
V: TRBV20-1
D: TRBD1
size: NA
CDR3: CSARRGPEAFF
DNA: TGCAGTGCTAGAAGGGGGCCAGAAGCTTTCTTT

J: TRBJ2-5
V: TRBV7-3
D: NA
size: once
CDR3: CASSLFGNQETQYF
DNA: TGTGCCAGCAGCTTATTCGGGAACCAAGAGACCCAGTACTTC

J: TRBJ2-7
V: TRBV28
D: NA
size: NA
CDR3: CASSVTAGYEQYF
DNA: TGTGCCAGCAGCGTTACAGCTGGATATGAGCAGTACTTC

J: TRBJ1-3
V: TRBV12-3/TRBV12-4
D: NA
size: NA
CDR3: CASSGDPGNTIYF
DNA: TGTGCCAGCAGCGGGGACCCTGGAAACACCATATATTTT

J: TRBJ2-7
V: TRBV3-1/TRBV3-2
D: NA
size: NA
CDR3: CASSLLVSGEQYF
DNA: TGTGCCAGCAGCCTTCTGGTCTCGGGCGAGCAGTACTTC

J: TRBJ1-3
V: TRBV25-1
D: NA
size: NA
CDR3: CASSEPHSPGNTIYF
DNA: TGTGCCAGCAGTGAACCCCATAGCCCTGGAAACACCATATATTTT

J: TRBJ2-2
V: TRBV30
D: NA
size: NA
CDR3: CAWSQGTGELFF
DNA: TGTGCCTGGTCGCAGGGAACCGGGGAGCTGTTTTTT